The 25 T cell receptor beta chains below come from one sample, sequenced in a study of blood T cell repertoires in COVID-19. The method was immunoSEQ multiplex PCR; TCRdb's version includes in-frame clones alone and lacks a portion of them. In the table there are about 480,000 clones, 89% of which are singletons. The sequenced material came from peripheral blood. These receptors were collected from a man aged 18 to 29 with COVID-19, enrolled during active disease.

The gene calls are TRBV7-6 and TRBJ2-7; D might be TRBD2 (7 bases). Trimming cost V 5 bases and J 6 bases, with 11 bases left between them. Germline V lookup: CDR1 SGHVS, CDR2 FNYEAQ. CDR3 length: 12 amino acids. The CDR3 region has the DNA TGTGCCAGCAGCCTTAGGGGGGGCGAGCAGTACTTC. Protein sequence: CASSLRGGEQYF.

The chain recombines TRBV6-5 with TRBJ2-5; D uncertain. The V end was cut by 6 bases, the J end by 1 base, with 3 bases between. Germline CDR1 and CDR2: MNHEY and SVGAGI. CDR3 length: 11 residues. The CDR3 coding sequence is TGTGCCAGCAGGGCCCAAGAGACCCAGTACTTC. Residues: CASRAQETQYF.

The rearrangement joins TRBV11-3 to TRBJ2-5; TRBD1 matches 7 bases. Germline V gene data show CDR1 as SGHNT and CDR2 as YENEEA. This CDR3 is built from 15 residues. Unmatched junction bases numbered 7, after V lost 1 base and J lost 5 bases. CDR3 region: CASSLVSGGRETQYF. For the CDR3, the DNA is TGTGCCAGCAGCTTAGTGTCAGGGGGTCGGGAGACCCAGTACTTC.

V usage is TRBV29-1 and J usage is TRBJ2-1; TRBD2 agrees at 9 bases. V lost 7 bases, J lost 2 bases, and 9 bases stayed unmatched. Germline CDR1 and CDR2: SQVTM and ANQGSEA. The CDR3 contains 15 residues. The CDR3 region is CSAISGSPTYNEQFF. The CDR3 DNA is TGCAGCGCCATTAGCGGGAGTCCCACCTACAATGAGCAGTTCTTC.

V is TRBV5-1 and J is TRBJ2-2; TRBD2 might be the D (6 bases). The ends were cut back, 2 bases at V and 5 bases at J, with 13 bases in the middle. Germline CDR1 is SGHRS and CDR2 is YFSETQ. The CDR3 is 15 amino acids. CDR3 bases: TGCGCCAGCAGCTTATGGGGGGTTAGGACCGGGGAGCTGTTTTTT. Residues: CASSLWGVRTGELFF.

The chain carries TRBV23-1 and TRBJ1-2; 11 bases fit TRBD1. TRBV23-1 is an ORF, and what it does is uncertain. There are 19 residues in the CDR3. V gave up 4 bases and J gave up 5 bases; unmatched junction bases: 18. In DNA, the CDR3 is TGCGCCAGCAGTCCATCTCTACCGGACAGGGGGCGATTCGGATATGGCTACACCTTC. Its protein product is CASSPSLPDRGRFGYGYTF.

V is TRBV19 and J is TRBJ1-2, with 7 positions matching TRBD1. In germline, CDR1 is LNHDA, CDR2 SQIVND (reference sequence). V gave up 7 bases and J gave up 1 base; unmatched junction bases: 9. This CDR3 has 15 residues. The CDR3 region has the DNA TGTGCCAGTACAGTTACAGGGGACAGTAACTATGGCTACACCTTC. As protein: CASTVTGDSNYGYTF.

This clone was counted a single time. The chain recombines TRBV6-5 with TRBJ1-1; D remains ambiguous. From germline, CDR1 is MNHEY and CDR2 SVGAGI. CDR3 length: 12 amino acids. V was cut by 6 bases and J by 2 bases, with 7 bases left in between. The CDR3 reads CASSRGNTEAFF. The CDR3 coding sequence is TGTGCCAGCAGCCGCGGCAACACTGAAGCTTTCTTT.

The gene calls are TRBV19 and TRBJ1-1; tentatively, D is TRBD1 (6 bases). Trimming shortened V by 0 bases and J by 0 bases, and 11 bases separated the two germline ends. Germline values: CDR1 LNHDA, CDR2 SQIVND (reference sequence). There are 16 residues in the CDR3. CDR3: CASSIETGRMNTEAFF. In DNA form, the CDR3 reads TGTGCCAGTAGTATAGAGACAGGACGGATGAACACTGAAGCTTTCTTT.

The chain joins TRBV9 to TRBJ1-3; 8 bases align to TRBD1. With V trimmed by 0 bases and J by 0 bases, 8 bases remained unmatched. Germline V gives CDR1 SGDLS, CDR2 YYNGEE. The CDR3 runs 18 residues. In nucleotides, the CDR3 is TGTGCCAGCAGCGTAGAGGGGACAGGTTCCAACTCTGGAAACACCATATATTTT. The encoded protein is CASSVEGTGSNSGNTIYF.

This chain connects TRBV7-9 to TRBJ2-3, with D maybe TRBD2 (6 bases). Germline CDR1 reads SEHNR; CDR2 reads FQNEAQ (reference sequence). This CDR3 has 17 amino acids. V lost 5 bases and J lost 0, with 18 bases in between. The CDR3 DNA sequence: TGTGCCAGCAGCCCACCCCCTAGCGCGAGTAGCACAGATACGCAGTATTTT. Its translation is CASSPPPSASSTDTQYF.

This sequence joins TRBV18 and TRBJ2-6; tentative D call: TRBD1 (5 bases). V lost 2 bases and J lost 3, with 8 bases in between. Looked up from germline, CDR1 is KGHSH and CDR2 is LQKENI. The CDR3 totals 15 residues. DNA of the CDR3: TGTGCCAGCTCACCAAAACAGGATGGGGCCAACGTCCTGACTTTC. Its translation is CASSPKQDGANVLTF.

This clone was seen a few times. The V and J genes are TRBV27 and TRBJ1-4; 12 bases are shared with TRBD1. Germline CDR1 reads MNHEY; CDR2 reads SMNVEV (reference sequence). V was clipped by 8 bases and J by 6 bases; unmatched bases: 1. The CDR3 covers 13 residues. Here the CDR3 DNA reads TGTGCCAGCGGGACAGGGGGCCATGAAAAACTGTTTTTT. Its protein product is CASGTGGHEKLFF.

The chain recombines TRBV27 with TRBJ2-3; D possibly corresponds to TRBD2 (7 bases). Deletions cut 9 bases from V and 4 bases from J, with 11 bases between. The CDR3 is made up of 12 amino acids. Germline-derived CDR1 and CDR2 are MNHEY and SMNVEV (reference sequence). The CDR3 loop is CASRGGADTQYF. CDR3 in DNA: TGTGCCAGTCGAGGGGGGGCAGATACGCAGTATTTT.

This clone was counted between two and nine times. This chain connects TRBV6-5 to TRBJ2-7, with D unclear. The germline gives CDR1 MNHEY, CDR2 SVGAGI. V dropped 5 bases and J dropped 2 bases, with 10 bases sitting between them. The CDR3 spans 13 residues. CDR3 residues: CASSPTATYEQYF. DNA for the CDR3: TGTGCCAGCAGTCCGACTGCCACCTACGAGCAGTACTTC.

This chain links TRBV5-5 with TRBJ2-3; TRBD1 aligns across 10 bases. This CDR3 spans 15 amino acids. From germline, CDR1 is SGHKS and CDR2 YYEKEE (reference sequence). V dropped 4 bases and J dropped 4; count of bases not matched to a gene: 6. The CDR3 coding sequence is TGTGCCAGCAGCACTTCAGGACAGGGGGCAGATACGCAGTATTTT. Translated, it gives CASSTSGQGADTQYF.

The chain uses TRBV29-1 and TRBJ2-5; 11 bases are shared with TRBD2. J gave up 2 bases and V 5 bases, and 4 bases lay outside the gene matches. Germline CDR1 is SQVTM and CDR2 is ANQGSEA. The CDR3 contains 14 residues. The CDR3, as DNA: TGCAGCGTTATGGGGACTAGCGGTCAAGAGACCCAGTACTTC. Residues: CSVMGTSGQETQYF. Based on the CDR3 plus reference TRBV29-1 and TRBJ2-5, the full variable domain is SAVISQKPSRDICQRGTSLTIQCQVDSQVTMMFWYRQQPGQSLTLIATANQGSEATYESGFVIDKFPISRPNLTFSTLTVSNMSPEDSSIYLCSVMGTSGQETQYFGPGTRLLVL.

V and J are TRBV5-1 and TRBJ2-2; perhaps TRBD1 as D (5 bases). V gave up 3 bases and J gave up 7 bases, with 13 bases separating them. Germline values: CDR1 SGHRS, CDR2 YFSETQ. The CDR3 runs 14 residues. CDR3 in amino acids: CASSWAGAGGELFF. CDR3 nucleotides: TGCGCCAGCAGCTGGGCTGGGGCTGGCGGGGAGCTGTTTTTT.

The chain is built from TRBV6-5 and TRBJ2-7; a weak D match, TRBD2 (6 bases). The V gene's germline CDR1 is MNHEY and CDR2 SVGAGI. V was cut by 5 bases and J by 3 bases, with 17 bases left in between. This CDR3 has 15 residues. CDR3 in amino acids: CASSTSRRGYYEQYF. The CDR3 DNA sequence: TGTGCCAGCAGTACATCCCGCCGGGGGTACTACGAGCAGTACTTC.

This clone was detected only a few times. The chain is built from TRBV9 and TRBJ2-2; maybe TRBD2 (7 bases). The V end lost 7 bases, the J end lost 2 bases, and 15 bases lay between the germline ends. This CDR3 region has 15 residues. Germline CDR1 and CDR2: SGDLS and YYNGEE. The CDR3 region has the DNA TGTGCCAGCGCGCAGGCGGGGGCCAACACCGGGGAGCTGTTTTTT. Its translation: CASAQAGANTGELFF.

The gene calls are TRBV5-4 and TRBJ1-1; tentative D call: TRBD1 (6 bases). Deletions cut 0 bases from V and 3 bases from J, with 15 bases between. The CDR3 consists of 16 residues. CDR1 and CDR2 (germline): SGHNT, YYREEE (reference sequence). The CDR3 nucleotides read TGTGCCAGCAGCTTGGCCCCCGGGACATCGGACACTGAAGCTTTCTTT. It is translated as CASSLAPGTSDTEAFF.

The CDR3 here is CASSRRDYGYTF. The CDR3 DNA sequence: TGTGCCAGCAGCCGACGGGACTATGGCTACACCTTC. The chain recombines TRBV3-1 (or the pseudogene TRBV3-2) with TRBJ1-2; D unresolved. The CDR3 is 12 residues long. Germline CDR1 and CDR2: LGHDT and YNNKEL (reference sequence). V gave up 4 bases and J gave up 3 bases, with 6 bases separating them.

The chain recombines TRBV5-1 with TRBJ2-7; 8 nucleotides align to TRBD1. This CDR3 has 15 residues. Germline CDR1 is SGHRS and CDR2 is YFSETQ. V gave up 4 bases and J gave up 5 bases; unmatched junction bases: 11. The CDR3 region has the DNA TGCGCCAGCAGCCGACCGGGACAGGATATCCACGAGCAGTACTTC. As protein: CASSRPGQDIHEQYF.

The V call is TRBV6-4, the J call TRBJ1-2; D remains ambiguous. Between the trimmed V and J ends, which lost 6 bases and 5 bases, there was a span of 13 bases. CDR3 length: 13 residues. Germline values: CDR1 MRHNA, CDR2 SNTAGT. CDR3 sequence: CASRARDLYGYTF. The CDR3 nucleotides read TGTGCCAGCAGGGCCCGGGATTTGTATGGCTACACCTTC.

This chain uses TRBV7-9 with TRBJ2-7; the D gene is possibly TRBD2 (6 bases). CDR3 length: 15 residues. The V gene's germline CDR1 is SEHNR and CDR2 FQNEAQ (reference sequence). V lost 5 bases, J lost 3 bases, and 17 bases lay in between. CDR3 protein: CASSAEGEAIYEQYF. The CDR3 nucleotides read TGTGCCAGCAGCGCAGAAGGGGAGGCGATCTACGAGCAGTACTTC.